Each of the 15 T cell receptor beta chains below was sequenced from the same sample in a study of blood T cell repertoires in COVID-19. The table came from immunoSEQ multiplex PCR; TCRdb's copy has only in-frame clones and leaves some out. The sample consists of 280,000 or so clones, 83% of them appearing once. Material: peripheral blood. The receptors originated from a woman aged 45-65 years who had recovered from COVID-19.

The chain combines TRBV7-3 with TRBJ2-5; possible D gene TRBD1, 6 bases. Trimming removed 4 bases at V and 4 bases at J, with 10 bases between. The CDR3 length is 13 residues. CDR1 SGHTA and CDR2 FQGTGA come from the germline V gene. The CDR3 spells CASSSTRGETQYF. CDR3 bases: TGTGCCAGCAGCTCCACCAGGGGAGAGACCCAGTACTTC. Variable domain in full (rest from reference TRBV7-3 and TRBJ2-5): GAGVSQTPSNKVTEKGKYVELRCDPISGHTALYWYRQSLGQGPEFLIYFQGTGAADDSGLPNDRFFAVRPEGSVSTLKIQRTERGDSAVYLCASSSTRGETQYFGPGTRLLVL.

This clone was observed a single time. The chain has TRBV28 and TRBJ2-7, with 7 bases matching TRBD2. Germline lookup yields CDR1 MDHEN and CDR2 SYDVKM. This CDR3 comprises 13 residues. The V and J ends lost 2 bases and 4 bases, in that order; junction bases with no gene match: 2. This chain's CDR3 is CASSLVGGYEQYF. The CDR3 DNA is TGTGCCAGCAGTTTAGTGGGAGGGTACGAGCAGTACTTC.

CDR3 sequence reads: CAMSSGHSKSPLHF. The CDR3 DNA sequence: TGTGCCATGTCCTCGGGACACTCTAAGTCACCCCTCCACTTT. This sequence joins TRBV10-3 and TRBJ1-6, with D tentatively TRBD1 (6 bases). The germline CDR1 and CDR2 sequences are ENHRY and SYGVKD. The V gene lost 9 bases and the J gene lost 10 bases, with 19 bases spanning the gap. The CDR3 contains 14 residues.

CDR3 in DNA: TGTGCCAGCTCACCACCCGGGACAGGGGTGCGCTATGGCTACACCTTC. Translated, it gives CASSPPGTGVRYGYTF. V gene TRBV18 combines with J gene TRBJ1-2; 10 bases map to TRBD1. The CDR3 consists of 16 residues. CDR1 and CDR2 from the germline V gene are KGHSH and LQKENI. J lost 4 bases, V lost 0 bases, and 5 bases had no gene match.

The rearrangement joins TRBV27 to TRBJ2-5, with TRBD1 matching 11 bases. Germline V CDR1 and CDR2: MNHEY, SMNVEV (reference sequence). V dropped 2 bases and J dropped 1; count of bases not matched to a gene: 9. The CDR3 runs to 18 residues. The CDR3 nucleotides are TGTGCCAGCAGTTTACGGGGACAGGGGGTGCGGATCCAAGAGACCCAGTACTTC. Translation: CASSLRGQGVRIQETQYF.

This clone showed up many times. The chain employs TRBV19 and TRBJ2-7; 8 nucleotides align to TRBD1. Germline trimming cut 6 bases from V and 10 bases from J; bases unmatched to any gene: 11. CDR3 length equals 13 residues. CDR1 and CDR2 (germline): LNHDA, SQIVND (reference sequence). CDR3 sequence (DNA): TGTGCCAGTAGGGACAGGGTAGGCCATGGACAGTACTTC. This translates into CASRDRVGHGQYF.

This sequence joins TRBV6-5 and TRBJ1-2; D is undetermined. This CDR3 spans 13 amino acids. Deletions cut 5 bases from V and 8 bases from J, with 15 bases between. Germline CDR1 reads MNHEY; CDR2 reads SVGAGI. The CDR3 loop reads CASSQTEGDGYTF. DNA for the CDR3: TGTGCCAGCAGTCAAACAGAGGGTGACGGCTACACCTTC.

The chain recombines TRBV9 with TRBJ1-4; D ambiguous. The germline CDR1 and CDR2 sequences are SGDLS and YYNGEE. This CDR3 contains 14 residues. Trimming took off 4 bases at V and 7 bases at J, with 14 bases between the two ends. This CDR3 is CASSSSYQAEKLFF. The DNA of the CDR3 is TGTGCCAGCAGCTCCTCATACCAGGCTGAAAAACTGTTTTTT.

This chain joins TRBV19 and TRBJ1-1; maybe TRBD1 (5 bases). The germline V and J ends were trimmed by 6 bases and 1 base, with 18 bases remaining between them. This CDR3 region has 16 residues. Germline assignment: CDR1 LNHDA and CDR2 SQIVND (reference sequence). CDR3 region: CASRRTPGSRNTEAFF. CDR3 sequence (DNA): TGTGCCAGTAGAAGAACACCAGGGTCGAGGAACACTGAAGCTTTCTTT.

The chain links TRBV18 to TRBJ2-7; D perhaps matches TRBD1 (6 bases). The V and J ends lost 3 bases and 2 bases respectively, with 23 bases between them. CDR3 size: 18 residues. CDR1 is KGHSH and CDR2 is LQKENI in the germline V gene. The CDR3 DNA reads as TGTGCCAGCTCACCGTCGTATAACAGGGCCCCACACCCCTACGAGCAGTACTTC. It translates to CASSPSYNRAPHPYEQYF.

This clone was detected once. The genes are TRBV6-6 and TRBJ2-7, with TRBD2 matching over 12 bases. The CDR3 spans 16 residues. Germline V CDR1 and CDR2: MNHNY, SVGAGI (reference sequence). The V segment lost 1 base and the J segment 4 bases; nucleotides outside the gene matches: 5. CDR3 coding DNA: TGTGCCAGCAGTTACTTGGAGGGACTAGCGGGTTACGAGCAGTACTTC. It is translated as CASSYLEGLAGYEQYF.

The rearrangement joins TRBV18 to TRBJ2-3; 13 bases are shared with TRBD2. V lost 8 bases, J lost 4 bases, and 3 bases stayed unmatched. Germline assignment: CDR1 KGHSH and CDR2 LQKENI. The CDR3 runs to 14 residues. The CDR3 DNA reads as TGTGCCAGCCGGACTAGCGGGAGTTCAGATACGCAGTATTTT. Encoded protein: CASRTSGSSDTQYF.

This clone appeared a few times. This sequence joins TRBV5-4 and TRBJ2-3; the D gene is possibly TRBD2 (6 bases). Deletions cut 0 bases from V and 3 bases from J, with 8 bases between. The CDR3 runs to 14 residues. CDR1 is SGHNT and CDR2 is YYREEE in the germline V gene (reference sequence). CDR3 nucleotides: TGTGCCAGCAGCTTGGGACTAGGGACAGATACGCAGTATTTT. Protein: CASSLGLGTDTQYF.

The table lists this clone with a few counts. The chain links TRBV14 to TRBJ2-4, with 7 bases matching TRBD2. The J segment lost 6 bases and the V segment lost 4 bases, leaving 3 bases of the junction unmatched. The CDR3 covers 13 residues. The V gene's germline CDR1 is SGHDN and CDR2 FVKESK. Here the CDR3 DNA reads TGTGCCAGCAGCCCGGGACTATTAAACATTCAGTACTTC. It is translated as CASSPGLLNIQYF.

The rearrangement links TRBV7-9 to TRBJ1-2; possibly TRBD1 for D (5 bases). The V end was cut by 7 bases, the J end by 4 bases, with 13 bases between. The CDR3 contains 13 residues. The germline V gene encodes CDR1 SEHNR and CDR2 FQNEAQ (reference sequence). CDR3 coding DNA: TGTGCCAGCACCTCGCGGGGGTCCTATGGCTACACCTTC. The encoded protein is CASTSRGSYGYTF.